The clone carrying this T cell receptor beta chain was seen ten or more times. The sample belongs to a study of early T cells in non-severe SARS-CoV-2 infection. Across the study: Sequencing input comprised bulk RNA from unsorted whole blood; chain pairing was not available.

The V end was cut by 0 bases, the J end by 7 bases, with 12 bases between. Germline V gene lookup returns CDR1 DFQATT and CDR2 SNEGSKA (reference sequence). This CDR3 is built from 13 residues. The TCR library protocol attached unique molecular identifiers to the individual cDNA molecules. A single record per CDR3 protein comes from TCRdb applying MiXCR to the 5' RACE reads. This sample yields 50,000 to 55,000 distinct CDR3 sequences, of which approximately 10% are seen a single time; 4% to 4.5% belongs to the top ten. The chain employs TRBV20-1 and TRBJ1-2; D unclear. The clonotype comes from an adult who was a healthcare worker with PCR-confirmed SARS-CoV-2 infection or an uninfected control (not recorded which). The sequenced sample consisted of whole blood. The CDR3 DNA is TGCAGTGCTAGAGATCCCCAGGAGCGTGGCTACACCTTC. Protein: CSARDPQERGYTF.